This passage covers 2 T cell receptor beta chains from one sample sequenced in a study of CD8 T cells in Susac syndrome. Reverse transcription of roughly 0.45 to 1 ug RNA used random hexamers. TCRdb fed the immunoSEQ multiplex PCR reads into MiXCR, producing one record per CDR3 protein. The sample has about 200,000 distinct CDR3 sequences, roughly 95% seen once; the top ten hold roughly 0.094%. Specimen: CD4+ T cells from PBMCs. The receptor set was obtained from a human donor with multiple sclerosis.

This chain joins TRBV20-1 and TRBJ2-2; D not resolved. The CDR3 runs to 13 residues. Deletions cut 6 bases from V and 4 bases from J, with 12 bases between. Germline V gene sequence: CDR1 DFQATT, CDR2 SNEGSKA (reference sequence). CDR3 in amino acids: CSASRSGTGELFF. The CDR3 DNA sequence: TGCAGTGCGTCCCGGTCGGGCACCGGGGAGCTGTTTTTT.

The rearrangement links TRBV4-1 to TRBJ2-5; D may correspond to TRBD1 or TRBD2 (5 bases each). This CDR3 region has 13 residues. The germline V and J ends were trimmed by 8 bases and 2 bases, with 12 bases remaining between them. The V gene's germline CDR1 is MGHRA and CDR2 YSYEKL. The chain's CDR3 is CASRFEGQETQYF. The CDR3 DNA follows: TGCGCCAGCCGATTTGAGGGGCAAGAGACCCAGTACTTC.